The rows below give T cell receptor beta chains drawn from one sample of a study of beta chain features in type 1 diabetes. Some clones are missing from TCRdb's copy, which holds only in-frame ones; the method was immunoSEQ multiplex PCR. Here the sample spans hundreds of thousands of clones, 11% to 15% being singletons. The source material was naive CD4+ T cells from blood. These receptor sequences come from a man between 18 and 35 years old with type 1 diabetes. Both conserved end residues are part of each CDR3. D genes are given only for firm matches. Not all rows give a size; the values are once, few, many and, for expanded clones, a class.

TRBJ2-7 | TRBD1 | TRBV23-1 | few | CASSHFQDRHSYEQYF | TGCGCCAGCAGTCATTTTCAGGACAGGCATTCCTACGAGCAGTACTTC
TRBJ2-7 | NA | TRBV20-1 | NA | CSVSRGYEQYF | TGCAGTGTTAGCCGGGGCTACGAGCAGTACTTC
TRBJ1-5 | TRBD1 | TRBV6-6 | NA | CASSLTGDQPQHF | TGTGCCAGCAGTTTGACAGGGGATCAGCCCCAGCATTTT
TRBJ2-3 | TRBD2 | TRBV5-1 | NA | CASMVAGKTDTQYF | TGCGCCAGCATGGTAGCGGGTAAAACAGATACGCAGTATTTT
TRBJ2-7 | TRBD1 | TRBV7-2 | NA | CASSLAVGTGRLEQYF | TGTGCCAGCAGCTTAGCGGTGGGGACAGGGCGCCTCGAGCAGTACTTC
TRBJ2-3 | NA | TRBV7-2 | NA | CASSVRTDTQYF | TGTGCCAGCAGCGTCCGCACAGATACGCAGTATTTT
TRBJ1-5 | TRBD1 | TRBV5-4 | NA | CASSSQGMDQPQHF | TGTGCCAGCAGCTCACAGGGGATGGATCAGCCCCAGCATTTT
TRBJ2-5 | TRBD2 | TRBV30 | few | CAWSRQSGRQETQYF | TGTGCCTGGAGTAGACAGAGCGGGAGGCAAGAGACCCAGTACTTC
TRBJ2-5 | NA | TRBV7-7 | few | CASSGRAQETQYF | TGTGCTAGCAGCGGGCGGGCGCAAGAGACCCAGTACTTC
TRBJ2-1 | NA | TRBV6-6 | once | CASSYGGENNEQFF | TGTGCCAGCAGTTACGGTGGCGAAAACAATGAGCAGTTCTTC
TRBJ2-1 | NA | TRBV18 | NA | CASSPQTRGSYNEQFF | TGTGCCAGCTCACCACAAACCCGGGGGAGCTACAATGAGCAGTTCTTC
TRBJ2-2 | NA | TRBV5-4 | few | CASSFVSGELFF | TGTGCCAGCAGCTTCGTCTCCGGGGAGCTGTTTTTT
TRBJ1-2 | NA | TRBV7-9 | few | CASGLPPQSCTF | TGTGCCAGCGGACTCCCCCCGCAGTCCTGCACCTTC
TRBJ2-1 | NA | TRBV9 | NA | CASSATGWMDEQFF | TGTGCCAGCAGCGCCACAGGGTGGATGGATGAGCAGTTCTTC
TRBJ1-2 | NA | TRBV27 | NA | CASSSLGQTYGYTF | TGTGCCAGCAGTTCGCTCGGACAGACCTATGGCTACACCTTC
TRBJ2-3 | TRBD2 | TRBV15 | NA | CATSRRTSTTDTQYF | TGTGCCACCAGCAGGCGGACTAGCACCACAGATACGCAGTATTTT
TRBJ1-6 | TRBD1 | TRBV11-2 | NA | CASSSDREASYNSPLHF | TGTGCCAGCAGCTCCGACAGGGAGGCTTCCTATAATTCACCCCTCCACTTT
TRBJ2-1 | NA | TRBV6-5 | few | CATIRPGGSYNEQFF | TGTGCCACGATCCGACCCGGTGGCTCCTACAATGAGCAGTTCTTC
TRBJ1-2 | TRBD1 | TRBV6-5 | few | CASSYVDRGYTF | TGTGCCAGCAGTTACGTGGACAGGGGCTACACCTTC
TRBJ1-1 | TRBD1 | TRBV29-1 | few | CSVVVQGSNTEAFF | TGCAGCGTCGTCGTACAGGGGTCGAACACTGAAGCTTTCTTT
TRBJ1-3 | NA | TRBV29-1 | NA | CSVGGSSSGNTIYF | TGCAGCGTTGGGGGCAGTAGCTCTGGAAACACCATATATTTT
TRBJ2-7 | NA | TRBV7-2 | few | CASSLSLGSSYEQYF | TGTGCCAGCAGCTTAAGTCTAGGTAGCTCCTACGAGCAGTACTTC
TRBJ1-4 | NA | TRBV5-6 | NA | CASSLVTAEKLFF | TGTGCCAGCAGCTTGGTGACAGCAGAAAAACTGTTTTTT
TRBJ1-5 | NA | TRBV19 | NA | CASSIGSLGVQPQHF | TGTGCCAGTAGTATAGGCAGCCTGGGCGTTCAGCCCCAGCATTTT
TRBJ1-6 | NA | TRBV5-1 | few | CASSFKGDSPLHF | TGCGCCAGCAGCTTTAAGGGAGACTCACCCCTCCACTTT
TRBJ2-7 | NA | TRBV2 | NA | CASSLRTRAMYF | TGTGCCAGCAGCCTTCGGACTCGCGCGATGTACTTC
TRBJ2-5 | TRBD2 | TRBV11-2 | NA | CASSLDSERGGGETQYF | TGTGCCAGCAGCTTAGATTCTGAGCGGGGGGGCGGAGAGACCCAGTACTTC
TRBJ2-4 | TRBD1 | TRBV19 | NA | CASSKTGTENIQYF | TGTGCCAGTAGTAAGACCGGGACAGAAAACATTCAGTACTTC
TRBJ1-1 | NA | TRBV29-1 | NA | CSVANGPNTEAFF | TGCAGCGTGGCCAATGGCCCGAACACTGAAGCTTTCTTT
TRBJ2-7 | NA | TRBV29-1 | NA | CSVATSPAGDEQYF | TGCAGCGTGGCTACTAGCCCCGCCGGCGACGAGCAGTACTTC
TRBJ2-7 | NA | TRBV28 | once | CASSLAGMEQYF | TGTGCCAGCAGTTTGGCAGGGATGGAGCAGTACTTC
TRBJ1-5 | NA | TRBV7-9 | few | CASSFGAGHSNQPQHF | TGTGCCAGCAGCTTCGGAGCAGGTCATAGCAATCAGCCCCAGCATTTT
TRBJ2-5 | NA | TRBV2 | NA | CASTLVSGQETQYF | TGTGCCAGCACCTTAGTAAGCGGCCAAGAGACCCAGTACTTC
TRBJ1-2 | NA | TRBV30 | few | CAWMQGFGYTF | TGTGCCTGGATGCAGGGATTTGGCTACACCTTC
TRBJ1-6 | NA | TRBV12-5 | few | CASGLRSGRYNSPLHF | TGTGCTAGTGGTTTGAGGTCAGGCCGATATAATTCACCCCTCCACTTT
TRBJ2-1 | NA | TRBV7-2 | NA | CASSRYGPHNEQFF | TGTGCCAGCAGCCGCTATGGCCCTCACAATGAGCAGTTCTTC
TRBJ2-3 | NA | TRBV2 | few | CASSELGGSTDTQYF | TGTGCCAGCAGTGAATTAGGCGGTAGCACAGATACGCAGTATTTT
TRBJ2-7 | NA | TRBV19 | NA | CASSALDSYEQYF | TGTGCCAGTAGTGCCCTCGACAGCTACGAGCAGTACTTC
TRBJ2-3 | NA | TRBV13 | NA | CASSLQGGTPGTDTQYF | TGTGCCAGCAGCCTGCAGGGGGGGACTCCAGGCACAGATACGCAGTATTTT
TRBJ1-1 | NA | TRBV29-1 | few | CSVVSHTEAFF | TGCAGCGTTGTCTCTCACACTGAAGCTTTCTTT